A single sample gave rise to the 4 T cell receptor beta chains below, sequenced in a study of cytomegalovirus exposure and HLA in healthy donors. Use of 60 Vbeta and 13 Jbeta primers characterized the PCR. Some clones are missing from TCRdb's copy, which holds only in-frame ones; the method was immunoSEQ multiplex PCR. The sample lists around 190,000 clones, 80% to 85% occurring once. What was sequenced was PBMCs. The receptors come from a woman aged 40-49 years in good health and CMV-seronegative.

The gene calls are TRBV19 and TRBJ2-2, with TRBD2 identical over 10 bases. The V gene's germline CDR1 is LNHDA and CDR2 SQIVND (reference sequence). The CDR3 runs 16 residues. The J segment lost 3 bases and the V segment lost 3 bases, leaving 4 bases of the junction unmatched. CDR3 nucleotide sequence: TGTGCCAGTAGTATGGGCCTAGCGGGAGACACCGGGGAGCTGTTTTTT. As protein: CASSMGLAGDTGELFF.

V gene TRBV4-3 combines with J gene TRBJ2-1; 7 nucleotides match TRBD2. Losses at the gene ends were 2 bases for V and 8 bases for J; bases not matched to a gene: 12. The length of the CDR3 is 16 residues. Per the germline V gene, CDR1 is LGHNA and CDR2 is YSLEER. The CDR3 nucleotides read TGCGCCAGCAGCCAAACAGCGCTAGCGGAGGAGGATGAGCAGTTCTTC. Protein sequence: CASSQTALAEEDEQFF.

This clone was seen only a few times. The chain carries TRBV19 and TRBJ1-1; TRBD1 might be the D (5 bases). Trimming shortened V by 5 bases and J by 1 base, and 5 bases separated the two germline ends. CDR3 length: 12 amino acids. Germline V gives CDR1 LNHDA, CDR2 SQIVND (reference sequence). The CDR3 here is CASSQGNTEAFF. For the CDR3, the DNA is TGTGCCAGTAGTCAGGGGAACACTGAAGCTTTCTTT.

The rearrangement joins TRBV9 to TRBJ1-1; D might be TRBD1 (5 bases). The CDR3 has 13 amino acids. The V and J ends lost 0 bases and 13 bases respectively, with 16 bases between them. CDR1 is SGDLS, CDR2 YYNGEE, per germline. CDR3 in DNA: TGTGCCAGCAGCGTAGAGGCAACAGGAGGGGTTTTCTTT. It specifies CASSVEATGGVFF.